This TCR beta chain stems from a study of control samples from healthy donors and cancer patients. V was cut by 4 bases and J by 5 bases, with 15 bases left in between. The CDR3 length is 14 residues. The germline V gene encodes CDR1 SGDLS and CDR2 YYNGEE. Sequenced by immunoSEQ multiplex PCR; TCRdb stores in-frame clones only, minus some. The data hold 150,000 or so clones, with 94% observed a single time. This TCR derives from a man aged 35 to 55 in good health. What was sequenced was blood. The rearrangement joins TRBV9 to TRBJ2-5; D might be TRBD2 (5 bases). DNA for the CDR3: TGTGCCAGCAGCCCCTCGGGTGGCGGGGAGACCCAGTACTTC. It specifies CASSPSGGGETQYF.